These T cell receptor beta chains were read from a single sample in a study of early T cells in non-severe SARS-CoV-2 infection. One entry per CDR3 protein results from TCRdb running MiXCR on the 5' RACE reads. The table has 25,000 or so distinct CDR3 sequences, 5.5% seen once; the top ten hold 2% to 2.5%. Specimen: whole blood. The receptors come from an adult who was a healthcare worker with PCR-confirmed SARS-CoV-2 infection or an uninfected control (not recorded which). CDR3s include the opening cysteine and the closing phenylalanine or tryptophan. A D gene is named only where the DNA matches it firmly. The size of a clone is reported for some rows only, either as once, few or many, or as a class for expanded clones.

V	D	J	size	CDR3	DNA
TRBV15	-	TRBJ2-3	many	CATSEGWVYTQYF	TGTGCCACCAGCGAGGGGTGGGTGTATACGCAGTATTTT
TRBV5-1	-	TRBJ2-5	few	CASLETQYF	TGCGCCAGCCTAGAGACCCAGTACTTC
TRBV3-1	-	TRBJ2-2	few	CASSQVRGSRAGNTGELFF	TGTGCCAGCAGCCAAGTACGCGGTTCTAGGGCGGGTAACACCGGGGAGCTGTTTTTT
TRBV4-1	-	TRBJ1-5	many	CASSQGRLEPQHF	TGCGCCAGCAGCCAAGGTCGACTGGAACCCCAGCATTTT
TRBV4-3	TRBD1	TRBJ2-5	-	CASSPSLDRDQETQYF	TGCGCCAGCAGCCCCTCCCTAGACAGGGACCAAGAGACCCAGTACTTC
TRBV24-1	TRBD1	TRBJ2-2	few	CATSDYYGTGSGELFF	TGTGCCACCAGTGATTACTACGGGACAGGGTCCGGGGAGCTGTTTTTT
TRBV7-3	-	TRBJ2-1	many	CASSLSPLLSYNEQFF	TGTGCCAGCAGCTTAAGTCCCCTCCTCTCCTACAATGAGCAGTTCTTC
TRBV4-2	TRBD2	TRBJ2-3	many	CASSPGGGASDTQYF	TGTGCCAGCAGCCCGGGCGGGGGGGCGTCAGATACGCAGTATTTT
TRBV19	TRBD1	TRBJ1-5	-	CASWARGVNQPQHF	TGTGCCAGTTGGGCCAGGGGGGTGAATCAGCCCCAGCATTTT
TRBV11-2	TRBD2	TRBJ2-3	many	CASSLGISGGPTDTQYF	TGTGCCAGCAGCTTGGGGATAAGCGGGGGGCCCACAGATACGCAGTATTTT
TRBV3-1	-	TRBJ1-5	many	CASSQLPLSEANQPQHF	TGTGCCAGCAGCCAACTGCCGCTCTCAGAGGCCAATCAGCCCCAGCATTTT
TRBV28	-	TRBJ2-5	many	CASSSPRGPQETQYF	TGTGCCAGCAGTTCCCCCAGGGGCCCACAAGAGACCCAGTACTTC
TRBV11-3	TRBD1	TRBJ2-1	-	CASSLGGRRGHNEQFF	TGTGCCAGCAGCTTAGGAGGTCGCAGGGGGCACAATGAGCAGTTCTTC
TRBV5-6	TRBD2	TRBJ2-1	many	CASSLEPTSGYDEQFF	TGTGCCAGCAGCTTGGAGCCGACTAGCGGTTATGATGAGCAGTTCTTC
TRBV28	-	TRBJ2-2	many	CASRLLTGELFF	TGTGCCAGCAGGCTGTTAACCGGGGAGCTGTTTTTT
TRBV18	-	TRBJ2-7	many	CASSRLGQNYEQYF	TGTGCCAGCTCCCGACTTGGACAGAACTACGAGCAGTACTTC
TRBV11-2	TRBD1	TRBJ2-7	many	CASSAPGTGSPDEQYF	TGTGCCAGCAGCGCCCCCGGGACAGGCTCACCTGACGAGCAGTACTTC
TRBV19	-	TRBJ1-1	few	CASSISEQAEAFF	TGTGCCAGTAGTATAAGTGAGCAGGCTGAAGCTTTCTTT
TRBV5-1	TRBD2	TRBJ2-4	many	CASSADGTRTNIQYF	TGCGCCAGCAGCGCCGACGGGACTAGGACAAACATTCAGTACTTC
TRBV11-2	-	TRBJ2-6	many	CASSRDSWNSGANVLTF	TGTGCCAGCAGCCGAGACAGTTGGAACTCTGGGGCCAACGTCCTGACTTTC
TRBV5-1	-	TRBJ2-1	few	CASSLELVDEQFF	TGCGCCAGCAGCTTGGAGTTGGTAGATGAGCAGTTCTTC